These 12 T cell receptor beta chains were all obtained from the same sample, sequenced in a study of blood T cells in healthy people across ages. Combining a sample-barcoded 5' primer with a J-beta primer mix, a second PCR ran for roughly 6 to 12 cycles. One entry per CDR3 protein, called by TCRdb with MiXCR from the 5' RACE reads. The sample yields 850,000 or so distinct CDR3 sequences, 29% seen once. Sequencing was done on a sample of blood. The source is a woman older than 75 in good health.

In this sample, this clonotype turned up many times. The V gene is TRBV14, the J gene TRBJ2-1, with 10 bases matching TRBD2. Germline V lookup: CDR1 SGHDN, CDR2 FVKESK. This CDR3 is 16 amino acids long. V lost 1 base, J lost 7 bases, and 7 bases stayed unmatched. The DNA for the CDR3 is TGTGCCAGCAGCCAAGGAGGTAGCGGGGGGCAGAATGAGCAGTTCTTC. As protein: CASSQGGSGGQNEQFF. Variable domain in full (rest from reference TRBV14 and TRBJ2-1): EAGVTQFPSHSVIEKGQTVTLRCDPISGHDNLYWYRRVMGKEIKFLLHFVKESKQDESGMPNNRFLAERTGGTYSTLKVQPAELEDSGVYFCASSQGGSGGQNEQFFGPGTRLTVL.

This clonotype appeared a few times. The CDR3 here is CSLVRETRNSEAFF. The DNA for the CDR3 is TGCAGTCTGGTCAGAGAAACCCGAAACTCTGAAGCTTTCTTT. The chain joins TRBV20-1 to TRBJ1-1, with D uncertain. The germline V gene has CDR1 DFQATT and CDR2 SNEGSKA (reference sequence). The CDR3 totals 14 residues. V was shortened by 8 bases and J by 6 bases, with 22 bases between the two germline ends.

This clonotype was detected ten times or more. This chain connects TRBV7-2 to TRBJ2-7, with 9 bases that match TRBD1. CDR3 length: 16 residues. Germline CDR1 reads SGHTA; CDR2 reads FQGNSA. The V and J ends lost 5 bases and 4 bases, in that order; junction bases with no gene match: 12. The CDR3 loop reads CASSLDGTGPIYEQYF. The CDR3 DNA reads TGTGCCAGCAGCCTAGACGGGACAGGGCCTATTTACGAGCAGTACTTC. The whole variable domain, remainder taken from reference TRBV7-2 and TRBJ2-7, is GAGVSQSPSNKVTEKGKDVELRCDPISGHTALYWYRQSLGQGLEFLIYFQGNSAPDKSGLPSDRFSAERTGGSVSTLTIQRTQQEDSAVYLCASSLDGTGPIYEQYFGPGTRLTVT.

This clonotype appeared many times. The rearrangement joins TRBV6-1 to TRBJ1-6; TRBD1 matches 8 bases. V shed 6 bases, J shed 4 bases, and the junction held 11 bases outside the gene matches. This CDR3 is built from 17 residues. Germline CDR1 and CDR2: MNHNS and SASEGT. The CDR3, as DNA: TGTGCCAGCAGAAAACTCCAGGGGGCTCATTATAATTCACCCCTCCACTTT. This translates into CASRKLQGAHYNSPLHF.

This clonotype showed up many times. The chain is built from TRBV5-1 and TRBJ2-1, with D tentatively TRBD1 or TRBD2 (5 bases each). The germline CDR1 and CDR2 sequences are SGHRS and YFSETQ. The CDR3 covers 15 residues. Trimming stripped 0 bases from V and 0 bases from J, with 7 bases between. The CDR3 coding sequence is TGCGCCAGCAGCTTGGGGGGGTACTCCTACAATGAGCAGTTCTTC. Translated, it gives CASSLGGYSYNEQFF.

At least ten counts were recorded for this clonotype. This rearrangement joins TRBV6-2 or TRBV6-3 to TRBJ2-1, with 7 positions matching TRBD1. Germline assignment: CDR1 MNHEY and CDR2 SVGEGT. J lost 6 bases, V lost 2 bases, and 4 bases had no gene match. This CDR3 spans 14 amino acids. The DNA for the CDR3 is TGTGCCAGCAGTTACAACAGGGGATTCAATGAGCAGTTCTTC. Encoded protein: CASSYNRGFNEQFF.

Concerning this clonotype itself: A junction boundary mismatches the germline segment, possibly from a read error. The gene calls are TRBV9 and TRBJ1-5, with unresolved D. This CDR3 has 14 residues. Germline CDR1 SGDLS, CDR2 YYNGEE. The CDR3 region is CTSLRGFSNQPQHF. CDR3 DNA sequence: TGTACCAGCCTCCGCGGCTTTAGCAATCAGCCCCAGCATTTT.

CDR3 DNA sequence: TGTGCCAGCAGCCAAAGGACAGGACGGGAAAAACTGTTTTTT. Amino acids: CASSQRTGREKLFF. V gene TRBV14 combines with J gene TRBJ1-4; 7 positions match TRBD1. The CDR3 runs 14 residues. Germline trimming cut 2 bases from V and 8 bases from J; bases unmatched to any gene: 5. Germline V gene lookup returns CDR1 SGHDN and CDR2 FVKESK.

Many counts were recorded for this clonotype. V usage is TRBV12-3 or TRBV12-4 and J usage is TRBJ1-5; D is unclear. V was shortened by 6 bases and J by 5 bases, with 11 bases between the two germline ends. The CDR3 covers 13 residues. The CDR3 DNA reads TGTGCCAGCAGCCCTGGCCGGTATCAGCCCCAGCATTTT. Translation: CASSPGRYQPQHF.

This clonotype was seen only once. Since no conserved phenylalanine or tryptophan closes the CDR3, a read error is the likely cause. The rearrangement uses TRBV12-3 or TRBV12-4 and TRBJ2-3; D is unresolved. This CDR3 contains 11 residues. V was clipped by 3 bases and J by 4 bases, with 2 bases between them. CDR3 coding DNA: TGTGCCAGCAGTTTCGCAGATACGCAGTATTCT. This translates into CASSFADTQYS.

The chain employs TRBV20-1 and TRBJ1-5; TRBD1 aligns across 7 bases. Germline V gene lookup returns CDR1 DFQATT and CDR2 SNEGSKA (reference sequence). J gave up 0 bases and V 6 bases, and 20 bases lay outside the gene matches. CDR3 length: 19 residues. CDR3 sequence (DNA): TGCAGTGCCCCCGTCGGACAGGCGACACCAACTTATAGCAATCAGCCCCAGCATTTT. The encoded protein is CSAPVGQATPTYSNQPQHF.

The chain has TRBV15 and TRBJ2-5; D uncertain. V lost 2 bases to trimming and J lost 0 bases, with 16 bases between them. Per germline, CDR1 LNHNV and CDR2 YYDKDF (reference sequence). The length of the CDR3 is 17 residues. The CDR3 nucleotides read TGTGCCACCAGCAGACCCGAAGGCAGACTGTACCAAGAGACCCAGTACTTC. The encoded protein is CATSRPEGRLYQETQYF.